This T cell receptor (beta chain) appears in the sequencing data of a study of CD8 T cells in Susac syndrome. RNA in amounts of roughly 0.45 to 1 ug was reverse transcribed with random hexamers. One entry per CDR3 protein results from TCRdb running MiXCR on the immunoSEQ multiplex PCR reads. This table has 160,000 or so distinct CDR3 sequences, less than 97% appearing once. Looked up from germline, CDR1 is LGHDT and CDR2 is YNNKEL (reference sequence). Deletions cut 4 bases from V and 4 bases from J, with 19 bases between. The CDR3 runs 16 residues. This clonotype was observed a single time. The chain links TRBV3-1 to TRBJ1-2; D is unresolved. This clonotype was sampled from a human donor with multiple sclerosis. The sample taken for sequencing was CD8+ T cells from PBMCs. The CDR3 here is CASSPVVAGSIYGYTF. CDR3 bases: TGTGCCAGCAGCCCCGTGGTCGCCGGCAGCATCTATGGCTACACCTTC.